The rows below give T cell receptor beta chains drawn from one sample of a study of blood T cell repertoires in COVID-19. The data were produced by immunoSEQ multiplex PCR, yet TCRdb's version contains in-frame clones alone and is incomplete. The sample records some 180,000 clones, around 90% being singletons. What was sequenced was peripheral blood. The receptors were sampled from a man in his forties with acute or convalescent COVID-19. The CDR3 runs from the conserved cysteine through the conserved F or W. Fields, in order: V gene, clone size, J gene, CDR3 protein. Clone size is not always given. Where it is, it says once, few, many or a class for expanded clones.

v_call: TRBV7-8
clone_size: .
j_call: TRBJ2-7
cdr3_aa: CASSYGLAGGMVYEQYF

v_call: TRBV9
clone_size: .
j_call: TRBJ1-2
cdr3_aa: CASSAGTGPYGYTF

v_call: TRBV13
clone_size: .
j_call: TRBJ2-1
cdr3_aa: CASSSRTSGGFYNEQFF

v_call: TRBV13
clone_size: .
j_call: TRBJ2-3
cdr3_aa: CAIRTSGGAWPDTQYF

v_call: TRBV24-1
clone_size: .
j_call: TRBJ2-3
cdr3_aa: CATSGGHKSTDTQYF

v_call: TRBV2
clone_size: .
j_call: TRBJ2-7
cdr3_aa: CASTTVRQGADEQYF

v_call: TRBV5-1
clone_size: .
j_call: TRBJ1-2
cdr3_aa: CASSSGQGGGGYTF

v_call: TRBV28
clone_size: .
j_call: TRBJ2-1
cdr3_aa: CASGLAGRYNEQFF

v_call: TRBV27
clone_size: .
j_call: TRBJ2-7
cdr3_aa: CASSSSGGSYEQYF

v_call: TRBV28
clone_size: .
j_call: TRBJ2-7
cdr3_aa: CASSLESQTSYEQYF

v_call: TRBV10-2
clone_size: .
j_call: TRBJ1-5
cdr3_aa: CASSDMDRGQPQHF

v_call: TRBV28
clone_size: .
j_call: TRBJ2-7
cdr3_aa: CASRTRGGSYEQYF

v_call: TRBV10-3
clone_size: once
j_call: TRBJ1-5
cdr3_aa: CAISESQLNQPQHF

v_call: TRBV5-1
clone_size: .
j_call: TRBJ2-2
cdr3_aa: CASSVSRGKENTGELFF

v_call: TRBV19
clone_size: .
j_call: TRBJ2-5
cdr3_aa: CASRRTGFGETQYF

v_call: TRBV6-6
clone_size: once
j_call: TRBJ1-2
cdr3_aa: CASSDRQIINGYTF

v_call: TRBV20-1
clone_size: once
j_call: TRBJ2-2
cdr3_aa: CSASSSGGSNTGELFF

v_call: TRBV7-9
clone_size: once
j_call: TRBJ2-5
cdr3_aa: CASSLAMRGGGETQYF

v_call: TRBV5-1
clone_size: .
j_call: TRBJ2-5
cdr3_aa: CASSAMTIQETQYF

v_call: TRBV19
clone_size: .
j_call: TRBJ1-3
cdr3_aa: CASSDRGAGNTIYF

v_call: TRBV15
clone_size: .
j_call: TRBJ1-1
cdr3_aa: CATSRPADMNTEAFF

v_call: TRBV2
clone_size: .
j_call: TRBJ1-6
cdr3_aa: CASMSDRGGSYNSPLHF

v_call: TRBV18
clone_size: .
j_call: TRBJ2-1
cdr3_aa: CASSPTSGGAYNEQFF

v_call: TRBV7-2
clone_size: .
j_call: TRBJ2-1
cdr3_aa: CASSLGTGRPEQFF

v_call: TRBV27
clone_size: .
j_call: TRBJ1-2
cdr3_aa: CASSFIQGNGYTF

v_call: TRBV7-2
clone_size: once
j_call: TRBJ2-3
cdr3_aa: CASSLIAGGLTDTQYF

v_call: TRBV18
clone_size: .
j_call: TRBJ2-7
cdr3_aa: CASSPGEGTEQYF

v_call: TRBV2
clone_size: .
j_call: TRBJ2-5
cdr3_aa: CASSRDRGHQETQYF

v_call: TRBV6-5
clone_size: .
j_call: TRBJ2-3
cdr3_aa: CASSYNGVGGDTQYF